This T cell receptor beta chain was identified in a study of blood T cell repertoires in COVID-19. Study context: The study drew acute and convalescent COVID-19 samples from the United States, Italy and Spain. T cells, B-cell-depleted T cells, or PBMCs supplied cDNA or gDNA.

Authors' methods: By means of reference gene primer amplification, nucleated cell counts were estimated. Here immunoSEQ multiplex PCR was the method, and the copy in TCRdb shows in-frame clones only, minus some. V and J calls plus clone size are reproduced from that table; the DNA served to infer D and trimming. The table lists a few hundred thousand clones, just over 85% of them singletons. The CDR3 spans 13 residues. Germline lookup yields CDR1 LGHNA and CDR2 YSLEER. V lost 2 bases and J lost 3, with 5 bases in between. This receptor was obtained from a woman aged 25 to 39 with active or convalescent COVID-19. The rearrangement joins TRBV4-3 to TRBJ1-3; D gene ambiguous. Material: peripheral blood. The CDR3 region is CASSQRGGNTIYF. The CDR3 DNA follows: TGCGCCAGCAGCCAAAGAGGTGGAAACACCATATATTTT.